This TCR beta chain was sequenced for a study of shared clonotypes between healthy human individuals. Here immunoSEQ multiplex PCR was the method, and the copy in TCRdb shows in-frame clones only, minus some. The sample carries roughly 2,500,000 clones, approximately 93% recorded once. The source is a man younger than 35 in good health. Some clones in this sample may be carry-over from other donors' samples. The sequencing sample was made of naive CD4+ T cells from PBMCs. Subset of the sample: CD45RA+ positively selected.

CDR3 sequence: CASSFGQAAAGGWYEQFF. The CDR3 nucleotides read TGTGCCAGCAGCTTCGGACAGGCGGCAGCGGGAGGTTGGTATGAGCAGTTCTTC. The chain has TRBV7-2 and TRBJ2-1; TRBD2 agrees at 9 bases. The CDR3 is 18 amino acids. V gave up 3 bases and J gave up 8 bases; unmatched junction bases: 17. The V gene's germline CDR1 is SGHTA and CDR2 FQGNSA. Based on the CDR3 plus reference TRBV7-2 and TRBJ2-1, the full variable domain is GAGVSQSPSNKVTEKGKDVELRCDPISGHTALYWYRQSLGQGLEFLIYFQGNSAPDKSGLPSDRFSAERTGGSVSTLTIQRTQQEDSAVYLCASSFGQAAAGGWYEQFFGPGTRLTVL.